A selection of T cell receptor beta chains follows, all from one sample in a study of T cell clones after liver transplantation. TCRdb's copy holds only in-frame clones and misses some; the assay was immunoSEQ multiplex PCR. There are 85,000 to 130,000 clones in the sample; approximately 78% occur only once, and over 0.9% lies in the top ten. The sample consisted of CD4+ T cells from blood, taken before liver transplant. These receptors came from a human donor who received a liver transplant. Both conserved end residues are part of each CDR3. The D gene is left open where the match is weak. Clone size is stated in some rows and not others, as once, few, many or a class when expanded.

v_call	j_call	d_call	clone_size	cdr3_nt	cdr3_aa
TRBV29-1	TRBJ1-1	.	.	TGCAGCGCAAATCTAGGCAGGAACACTGAAGCTTTCTTT	CSANLGRNTEAFF
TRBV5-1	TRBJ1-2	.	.	TGCGCCAGCAGCTTGGGTGGCGGTTACAGGGAAGGCTACACCTTC	CASSLGGGYREGYTF
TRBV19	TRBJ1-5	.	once	TGTGCCAGTAGTGCTGGACATAGCAATCAGCCCCAGCATTTT	CASSAGHSNQPQHF
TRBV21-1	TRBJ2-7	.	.	TGTGCCAGCAGCAAATCCGAAGGGGACAGGGCTGGCGGCGAGCAGTACTTC	CASSKSEGDRAGGEQYF
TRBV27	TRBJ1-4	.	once	TGTGCCAGCAGTGTAACAGGGAATGAAAAACTGTTTTTT	CASSVTGNEKLFF
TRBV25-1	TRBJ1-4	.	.	TGTGCCAGCAGTGCAAGACGGGGAACTAATGAAAAACTGTTTTTT	CASSARRGTNEKLFF
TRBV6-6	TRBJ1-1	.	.	TGTGCCAGCAGTTACTCTGCGGGGGCGAGCTCTGAAGCTTTCTTT	CASSYSAGASSEAFF
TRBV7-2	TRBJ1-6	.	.	TGTGCCAGCAGCTTATCCGGGGGTAATTCACCCCTCCACTTT	CASSLSGGNSPLHF
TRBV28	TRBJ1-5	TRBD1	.	TGTGCCAGCAGTTTAGGGACAGGGGGGAGTCAGCCCCAGCATTTT	CASSLGTGGSQPQHF
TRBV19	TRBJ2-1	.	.	TGTGCCAGTATCGGTAGTCGTAGGGAGCAGTTCTTC	CASIGSRREQFF
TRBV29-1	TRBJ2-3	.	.	TGCAGCGTTGCCCTCACAGATACGCAGTATTTT	CSVALTDTQYF
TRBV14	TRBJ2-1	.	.	TGTGCCAGCAGCCATACCGATCTAGCTTCCAATGAGCAGTTCTTC	CASSHTDLASNEQFF
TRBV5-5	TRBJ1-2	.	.	TGTGCCAGCAGCTTGGCATCGCAGGGGGGCTACACCTTC	CASSLASQGGYTF
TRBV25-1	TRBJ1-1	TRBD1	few	TGTGCCAGCAACAGGGGTGGAACTGAAGCTTTCTTT	CASNRGGTEAFF
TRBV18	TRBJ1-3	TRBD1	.	TGTGCCAGCTCACGAGATCGACAGGGGACTGGAAACACCATATATTTT	CASSRDRQGTGNTIYF
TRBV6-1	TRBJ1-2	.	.	TGTGCCAGCAGTGATGGTAGGGGACGGGCGAACTATGGCTACACCTTC	CASSDGRGRANYGYTF
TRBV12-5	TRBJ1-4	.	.	TGTGCTAGTGGTCCCACGGGTGGGACTAATGAAAAACTGTTTTTT	CASGPTGGTNEKLFF
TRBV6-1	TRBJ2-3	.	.	TGTGCCAGCAGACCCGAGCGTTGGAGCACAGATACGCAGTATTTT	CASRPERWSTDTQYF
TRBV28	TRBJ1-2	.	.	TGTGGAGCACGAGCTAACTATGGCTACACCTTC	CGARANYGYTF
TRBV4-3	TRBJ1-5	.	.	TGCGCCAGCAGCCCCGGGGAAGGGGGTCAGCCCCAGCATTTT	CASSPGEGGQPQHF
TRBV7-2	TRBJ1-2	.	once	TGTGCCAGCAGCTCACAGCTAAACTATGGCTACACCTTC	CASSSQLNYGYTF
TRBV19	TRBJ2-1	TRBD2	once	TGTGCCAGTAGTATGACTAGCGGGAGTAATGAGCAGTTCTTC	CASSMTSGSNEQFF
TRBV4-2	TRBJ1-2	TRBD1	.	TGTGCCAGCAGCCCGGGACAGGGAGAGGGTGGCTACACCTTC	CASSPGQGEGGYTF
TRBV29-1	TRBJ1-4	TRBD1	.	TGCAGCGTGACGGGACAGGGTGTAACTAATGAAAAACTGTTTTTT	CSVTGQGVTNEKLFF
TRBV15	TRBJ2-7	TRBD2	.	TGTGCCACCAGCAGAGGGGTAGGGCTAGCGGGCATACCCTACGAGCAGTACTTC	CATSRGVGLAGIPYEQYF
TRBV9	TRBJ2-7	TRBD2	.	TGTGCCAGCAGCGTATGGGAGGGAGCTTACGAGCAGTACTTC	CASSVWEGAYEQYF
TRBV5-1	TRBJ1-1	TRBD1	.	TGCGCCAGCAGCTTGGGGGCAGGGGGCATGAACACTGAAGCTTTCTTT	CASSLGAGGMNTEAFF
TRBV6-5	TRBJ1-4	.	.	TGTGCCAGCAGTTCGGGACGGAGTAATGAAAAACTGTTTTTT	CASSSGRSNEKLFF
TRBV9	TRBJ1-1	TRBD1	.	TGTGCCAGCAGCGTAGGGGGACAGGGGGACACTGAAGCTTTCTTT	CASSVGGQGDTEAFF
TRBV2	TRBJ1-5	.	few	TGTGCCAGCAGTGACAGGACTGGCAGCAATCAGCCCCAGCATTTT	CASSDRTGSNQPQHF
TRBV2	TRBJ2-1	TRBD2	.	TGTGCCAGCAGTGGACCTAGCGGGAGCTATGAGCAGTTCTTC	CASSGPSGSYEQFF
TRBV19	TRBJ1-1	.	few	TGTGCCAGTAGTATGGAGGGGGGGACTGAAGCTTTCTTT	CASSMEGGTEAFF
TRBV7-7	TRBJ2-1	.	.	TGTGCCAGCAGCTTGGGCGCGTGGAATGAGCAGTTCTTC	CASSLGAWNEQFF
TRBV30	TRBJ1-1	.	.	TGTGCCTGGAGTGGACTTTACAGCCAGACTGAAGCTTTCTTT	CAWSGLYSQTEAFF
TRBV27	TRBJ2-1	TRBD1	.	TGTGCCAGCAGTGGGGGGACAGGGAAGATTGAAGGGTACAATGAGCAGTTCTTC	CASSGGTGKIEGYNEQFF
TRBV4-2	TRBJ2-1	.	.	TGTGCCAGCAGCCAAGAGTACGGGACTCCTGAAAATGAGCAGTTCTTC	CASSQEYGTPENEQFF
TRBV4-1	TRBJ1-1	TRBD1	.	TGCGCCAGCAGCCAGGCAGGGGGCGCCGGCACTGAAGCTTTCTTT	CASSQAGGAGTEAFF
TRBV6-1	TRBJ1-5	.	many	TGTGCCAGCAACCAACAGGGAAGCAATCAGCCCCAGCATTTT	CASNQQGSNQPQHF
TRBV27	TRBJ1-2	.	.	TGTGCCAGCAGTCAGAGGGCTAACTATGGCTACACCTTC	CASSQRANYGYTF